A selection of T cell receptor beta chains follows, all from one sample in a study of technical replicates of blood from a few donors. Profiling relied on immunoSEQ multiplex PCR, and the TCRdb table lists in-frame clones only, not all of them. The sample yields about 50,000 clones, roughly 96% seen once. Material: PBMCs. Every receptor here comes from a human donor in good health. Some clones in this sample may be carry-over from other donors' samples. CDR3s include the opening cysteine and the closing phenylalanine or tryptophan. The order of the fields is J gene, D gene, clone size, V gene, CDR3 protein, CDR3 DNA. A D gene is named only where the DNA matches it firmly. Some rows mark clone size as missing; the rest say once, few, many or name a class of expanded clone.

>TRBJ1-2|TRBD1|NA|TRBV18
CASSPLGQGNYGYTF
TGTGCCAGCTCACCATTGGGACAGGGGAACTATGGCTACACCTTC
>TRBJ1-2|NA|NA|TRBV5-5
CASSLGQNYGYTF
TGTGCCAGCAGCTTGGGACAGAACTATGGCTACACCTTC
>TRBJ2-7|TRBD1|once|TRBV6-5
CASSYDVQGGFHEQYF
TGTGCCAGCAGTTACGATGTACAGGGGGGTTTCCACGAGCAGTACTTC
>TRBJ2-2|NA|NA|TRBV5-4
CASSFGRSAPGELFF
TGTGCCAGCAGCTTCGGGCGTAGCGCCCCCGGGGAGCTGTTTTTT
>TRBJ1-6|NA|NA|TRBV27
CASRLISGNYNSPLHF
TGTGCCAGCAGACTAATATCCGGGAACTATAATTCACCCCTCCACTTT
>TRBJ2-7|NA|NA|TRBV7-9
CASSIIQIEQYF
TGTGCCAGCAGCATAATACAGATCGAGCAGTACTTC
>TRBJ1-2|NA|NA|TRBV4-3
CASSPQTGHALGYTF
TGCGCCAGCAGCCCTCAAACGGGACACGCCCTTGGCTACACCTTC
>TRBJ2-7|NA|NA|TRBV2
CASSLRGLSYEQYF
TGTGCCAGCAGTCTCAGGGGTCTGTCTTACGAGCAGTACTTC
>TRBJ2-2|TRBD1|NA|TRBV18
CASSLDRGNTGELFF
TGTGCCAGCTCACTAGACAGGGGGAACACCGGGGAGCTGTTTTTT
>TRBJ1-1|NA|NA|TRBV5-1
CASSLEFRGREAFF
TGCGCCAGCAGCTTGGAATTCAGGGGACGAGAGGCTTTCTTT
>TRBJ1-1|TRBD1|few|TRBV7-8
CASSYRGMNTEAFF
TGTGCCAGCAGCTACAGGGGCATGAACACTGAAGCTTTCTTT
>TRBJ1-1|TRBD1|once|TRBV25-1
CASISTGVTEAFF
TGTGCCAGCATAAGTACAGGGGTAACTGAAGCTTTCTTT
>TRBJ1-2|TRBD1|NA|TRBV25-1
CASSPEGQGKYGYTF
TGTGCCAGCAGCCCCGAAGGACAGGGGAAATATGGCTACACCTTC
>TRBJ2-7|TRBD1|NA|TRBV4-1
CASSQVGTAYEQYF
TGCGCCAGCAGCCAAGTGGGGACAGCCTACGAGCAGTACTTC
>TRBJ1-1|TRBD1|NA|TRBV20-1
CSARGTGEAFF
TGCAGTGCTAGAGGGACAGGAGAAGCTTTCTTT
>TRBJ2-3|NA|NA|TRBV29-1
CSVEPGSGTDTQYF
TGCAGCGTTGAGCCGGGGTCCGGCACAGATACGCAGTATTTT
>TRBJ2-3|NA|NA|TRBV5-6
CASVYRDTQYF
TGTGCCAGCGTTTATAGAGATACGCAGTATTTT
>TRBJ2-2|NA|NA|TRBV4-2
CASSQDRPGTGELFF
TGTGCCAGCAGCCAAGACCGACCAGGGACCGGGGAGCTGTTTTTT
>TRBJ2-7|TRBD1|NA|TRBV29-1
CSARDSSYEQYF
TGCAGCGCCCGGGACAGCTCCTACGAGCAGTACTTC
>TRBJ2-6|TRBD2|NA|TRBV4-3
CASSQVLGLAGESGANVLTF
TGCGCCAGCAGCCAAGTTTTGGGACTAGCGGGAGAGTCTGGGGCCAACGTCCTGACTTTC
>TRBJ2-3|TRBD2|once|TRBV7-9
CASSLARLAGSTDTQYF
TGTGCCAGCAGCTTAGCGCGTCTAGCGGGGAGCACAGATACGCAGTATTTT
>TRBJ2-5|TRBD2|NA|TRBV18
CASSPTRGGIETQYF
TGTGCCAGCTCACCTACGCGGGGGGGCATCGAGACCCAGTACTTC
>TRBJ1-2|NA|NA|TRBV5-1
CASSPAESRYTF
TGCGCCAGCAGTCCCGCAGAATCCCGCTACACCTTC
>TRBJ1-1|NA|NA|TRBV18
CASSFQTPNTEAFF
TGTGCCAGCTCGTTCCAAACACCGAACACTGAAGCTTTCTTT
>TRBJ1-4|NA|NA|TRBV28
CASSLAVSQGGEKLFF
TGTGCCAGCAGTTTAGCAGTGTCTCAGGGCGGTGAAAAACTGTTTTTT
>TRBJ2-2|NA|NA|TRBV6-5
CASSPTNTGELFF
TGTGCCAGCAGTCCAACTAACACCGGGGAGCTGTTTTTT
>TRBJ1-1|NA|once|TRBV15
CATSIRGGIDTEAFF
TGTGCCACCAGCATCCGGGGGGGGATAGACACTGAAGCTTTCTTT
>TRBJ2-3|NA|medium-sized|TRBV6-5
CASSRTRTADTQYF
TGTGCCAGCAGCCGCACTAGGACGGCAGATACGCAGTATTTT
>TRBJ1-2|TRBD1|NA|TRBV10-1
CASSPGQDIGYTF
TGCGCCAGCAGCCCGGGACAGGATATTGGCTACACCTTC
>TRBJ2-6|TRBD1|NA|TRBV4-1
CASSLTGDPNVLTF
TGCGCCAGCAGCCTTACAGGGGACCCCAACGTCCTGACTTTC
>TRBJ2-7|NA|NA|TRBV5-5
CASSPWTVPYEQYF
TGTGCCAGCAGCCCCTGGACAGTACCCTACGAGCAGTACTTC
>TRBJ2-3|TRBD2|NA|TRBV7-6
CASSAARGGWIDTQYF
TGTGCCAGCAGCGCCGCCCGCGGGGGTTGGATAGATACGCAGTATTTT
>TRBJ2-5|TRBD1|NA|TRBV4-2
CASSPTGGVETQYF
TGTGCCAGCAGCCCTACAGGGGGCGTAGAGACCCAGTACTTC
>TRBJ2-1|TRBD2|NA|TRBV5-1
CASSSTSGFYNEQFF
TGCGCCAGCAGCTCGACTAGCGGATTCTACAATGAGCAGTTCTTC
>TRBJ2-1|NA|NA|TRBV11-2
CASSSLAGGGGPNYNEQFF
TGTGCCAGCAGCTCCCTCGCGGGAGGAGGGGGCCCGAACTACAATGAGCAGTTCTTC
>TRBJ2-5|TRBD2|once|TRBV5-1
CASSLTGGEETQYF
TGCGCCAGCAGCTTGACGGGGGGGGAAGAGACCCAGTACTTC
>TRBJ2-7|TRBD1|NA|TRBV11-2
CASSHLRDRTYEQYF
TGTGCCAGCAGCCACCTTCGGGACAGGACGTACGAGCAGTACTTC